The 4 T cell receptor beta chains below come from one sample, sequenced in a study of T cell repertoires and leukemia-associated antigens. Using its own MiXCR run on the 5' RACE reads, TCRdb lists one record per CDR3 protein. In the table there are 8,000 to 10,000 distinct CDR3 sequences, 43% of which are singletons. No antigen has been assigned to these receptors. Sequenced sample: CD3+ T cells sorted from blood and cultured. The receptors here all came from a female donor in good health.

This chain connects TRBV18 to TRBJ2-3; D call uncertain. The CDR3 contains 12 residues. The germline V gene encodes CDR1 KGHSH and CDR2 LQKENI. V was pared by 6 bases and J by 5 bases, with 9 bases between. This chain's CDR3 is CASSQVGDTQYF. CDR3 DNA: TGTGCCAGCTCCCAAGTGGGAGATACGCAGTATTTT.

For this clonotype: This may be a read error: a much more frequent sequence differs by one nucleotide. This CDR3 fails to terminate in the conserved phenylalanine or tryptophan, so it likely reflects a read error. This chain connects TRBV5-1 to TRBJ1-4; a possible D gene is TRBD1 (6 bases). Germline V lookup: CDR1 SGHRS, CDR2 YFSETQ. V dropped 5 bases and J dropped 10 bases, with 18 bases sitting between them. CDR3 length: 14 amino acids. The chain's CDR3 is CASRLQGREGKLFL. CDR3 in DNA: TGCGCCAGCAGGCTACAGGGAAGGGAAGGAAAACTGTTTTTA.

The gene calls are TRBV11-3 and TRBJ2-4; no firm D call. The V gene lost 10 bases and the J gene lost 5 bases, with 0 bases spanning the gap. Germline lookup yields CDR1 SGHNT and CDR2 YENEEA. The CDR3 runs to 8 residues. CDR3 coding DNA: TGTGCCAAAAACATTCAGTACTTC. Encoded protein: CAKNIQYF.

This clonotype has a handful of counts. This chain uses TRBV5-6 with TRBJ2-2; D remains ambiguous. The length of the CDR3 is 16 residues. Per germline, CDR1 SGHDT and CDR2 YYEEEE. V lost 2 bases and J 0 bases, leaving 11 bases between the germline ends. The CDR3 DNA reads TGTGCCAGCAGCTTTTTTGCGGCTACGAACACCGGGGAGCTGTTTTTT. Translated, it gives CASSFFAATNTGELFF.